The 29 T cell receptor beta chains presented below share a single source sample, sequenced in a study of Ad26.COV2.S vaccination and SARS-CoV-2 variants. Treatment meaning: some 20 received Ad26.COV2.S at low or high dose, single or two shots; five or six received placebo; per-sample allocation not given. The samples date from day 63 after the first vaccine or placebo injection. Method: immunoSEQ multiplex PCR; TCRdb's copy keeps in-frame clones and lacks some. The table includes a few hundred thousand clones, around 87% detected once. The starting material was peripheral blood, obtained in a trial of Ad26.COV2.S vaccine versus placebo. Receptor source: a person between 18 and 60 years old who received the Ad26.COV2.S COVID-19 vaccine or a placebo.

This chain links TRBV4-2 with TRBJ2-1; 9 bases agree with TRBD2. Trimming removed 1 base from V and 4 bases from J; junction bases left unmatched: 2. Per germline, CDR1 LGHNA and CDR2 YNFKEQ. CDR3 length: 15 residues. CDR3 loop: CASSQGSGGYNEQFF. CDR3 DNA: TGTGCCAGCAGCCAAGGTAGCGGGGGATACAATGAGCAGTTCTTC.

In its sample, this clone was seen once. As DNA, the CDR3 is TGCGCCAGCAGTGACTTCGAGTCGTTAGTCCAGTACTTC. Translation: CASSDFESLVQYF. The chain combines TRBV10-1 with TRBJ2-5; D remains unclear. V was cut by 3 bases and J by 10 bases, with 15 bases left in between. The germline gives CDR1 WNHNN, CDR2 SYGVQD (reference sequence). CDR3 length equals 13 residues.

V usage is TRBV18 and J usage is TRBJ2-7; D could derive from TRBD1 or TRBD2 (6 bases each). Germline V gives CDR1 KGHSH, CDR2 LQKENI. The CDR3 spans 17 residues. The germline V and J ends were trimmed by 0 bases and 1 base, with 16 bases remaining between them. This CDR3 is CASSPPGLRGASYEQYF. The CDR3 DNA reads TGTGCCAGCTCACCACCGGGGTTGAGGGGGGCATCCTACGAGCAGTACTTC.

This sequence joins TRBV5-1 and TRBJ2-1; 9 bases are shared with TRBD2. J was trimmed by 5 bases and V by 0 bases; bases with no gene match: 3. The CDR3 consists of 15 residues. Germline CDR1 and CDR2: SGHRS and YFSETQ. As DNA, the CDR3 is TGCGCCAGCAGCTTGGTAGCGGGGGCAGACAATGAGCAGTTCTTC. Residues: CASSLVAGADNEQFF.

The CDR3 nucleotides are TGCGCCAGCAGGCACTTAAATGGGGGGCGAGGAAACACCATATATTTT. Its translation: CASRHLNGGRGNTIYF. The chain combines TRBV4-1 with TRBJ1-3; possible D gene TRBD1, 6 bases. Germline-derived CDR1 and CDR2 are MGHRA and YSYEKL. The CDR3 loop spans 16 amino acids. V was shortened by 6 bases and J by 4 bases, with 19 bases between the two germline ends.

This chain joins TRBV20-1 and TRBJ2-7; D remains ambiguous. The CDR3 contains 11 residues. V lost 7 bases and J 0 bases, leaving 7 bases between the germline ends. Germline V lookup: CDR1 DFQATT, CDR2 SNEGSKA (reference sequence). The DNA for the CDR3 is TGCAGTGGTCGGACCTCCTACGAGCAGTACTTC. Residues: CSGRTSYEQYF.

CDR3 in amino acids: CASSQGLPGGDTQYF. Written as DNA, the CDR3 is TGTGCCAGCAGCCAAGGCCTCCCGGGAGGCGATACGCAGTATTTT. The chain recombines TRBV3-1 (or the pseudogene TRBV3-2) with TRBJ2-3; 7 bases map to TRBD2. CDR3 length: 15 amino acids. Germline trimming cut 1 base from V and 6 bases from J; bases unmatched to any gene: 7. The germline gives CDR1 LGHDT, CDR2 YNNKEL (reference sequence).

The chain carries TRBV5-1 and TRBJ2-1, with 12 bases lining up with TRBD2. CDR1 and CDR2 (germline): SGHRS, YFSETQ. The V segment lost 0 bases and the J segment 3 bases; nucleotides outside the gene matches: 1. This CDR3 has 16 residues. CDR3 nucleotides: TGCGCCAGCAGCTTGGCTAGCGGGAGGGGCTACAATGAGCAGTTCTTC. This sequence encodes CASSLASGRGYNEQFF.

DNA for the CDR3: TGTGCCAGCAGTTACTCGGGGATAGCGGGGGGAACTTACAATGAGCAGTTCTTC. Protein: CASSYSGIAGGTYNEQFF. V is TRBV6-2 or TRBV6-3 and J is TRBJ2-1, with 10 bases fitting TRBD2. Germline trimming cut 0 bases from V and 4 bases from J; bases unmatched to any gene: 9. The CDR3 covers 18 residues. CDR1 and CDR2 (germline): MNHEY, SVGEGT.

This chain joins TRBV28 and TRBJ2-7; no firm D call. The germline gives CDR1 MDHEN, CDR2 SYDVKM. The CDR3 has 11 amino acids. V lost 4 bases and J 3 bases, leaving 4 bases between the germline ends. The CDR3 here is CASSSRYEQYF. In DNA, the CDR3 is TGTGCCAGCAGTTCGCGCTACGAGCAGTACTTC.

The chain uses TRBV7-9 and TRBJ2-3; TRBD2 agrees at 13 bases. V shed 6 bases, J shed 4 bases, and the junction held 4 bases outside the gene matches. The CDR3 consists of 15 residues. Germline V gene lookup returns CDR1 SEHNR and CDR2 FQNEAQ (reference sequence). The CDR3, as DNA: TGTGCCAGCAGGGCGGGACTAGCGGGGCCAGATACGCAGTATTTT. Translated: CASRAGLAGPDTQYF.

The chain couples TRBV5-1 to TRBJ1-4; tentative D call: TRBD1 (5 bases). The V end lost 4 bases, the J end lost 2 bases, and 15 bases lay between the germline ends. Germline V CDR1 and CDR2: SGHRS, YFSETQ. The CDR3 consists of 16 residues. The CDR3 here is CASSPGLGGTNEKLFF. CDR3 coding DNA: TGCGCCAGCAGCCCGGGATTGGGGGGGACTAATGAAAAACTGTTTTTT. The full variable domain, its missing parts supplied by reference TRBV5-1 and TRBJ1-4, is KAGVTQTPRYLIKTRGQQVTLSCSPISGHRSVSWYQQTPGQGLQFLFEYFSETQRNKGNFPGRFSGRQFSNSRSEMNVSTLELGDSALYLCASSPGLGGTNEKLFFGSGTQLSVL.

The gene calls are TRBV30 and TRBJ1-1; no firm D call. CDR3 length: 12 residues. The germline V gene encodes CDR1 GTSNPN and CDR2 SVGIG (reference sequence). V lost 2 bases and J 1 base, leaving 5 bases between the germline ends. The CDR3 region has the DNA TGTGCCTGGAGTCAGGCGAACACTGAAGCTTTCTTT. It is translated as CAWSQANTEAFF.

This rearrangement joins TRBV9 to TRBJ2-6; 9 bases are a match to TRBD1. This CDR3 comprises 18 residues. Trimming at V came to 3 bases and at J to 0 bases, leaving 7 bases not matched to a gene. Germline V CDR1 and CDR2: SGDLS, YYNGEE. Written as DNA, the CDR3 is TGTGCCAGCAGCGCCGTCGGGACAGGGCCCTCTGGGGCCAACGTCCTGACTTTC. Protein: CASSAVGTGPSGANVLTF.

The chain joins TRBV7-2 to TRBJ1-2; 8 bases align to TRBD1. The CDR3 is made up of 14 amino acids. Germline V lookup: CDR1 SGHTA, CDR2 FQGNSA. V trimming: 5 bases; J trimming: 8 bases; junction bases outside the gene matches: 10. The CDR3 here is CASSPSGGGEGYTF. The CDR3 DNA sequence: TGTGCCAGCAGCCCCTCAGGGGGCGGGGAGGGCTACACCTTC.

This sequence joins TRBV6-5 and TRBJ1-1, with D tentatively TRBD1 (5 bases). The germline CDR1 and CDR2 sequences are MNHEY and SVGAGI. V gave up 7 bases and J gave up 1 base, with 16 bases separating them. The CDR3 totals 15 residues. The CDR3 bases are TGTGCCAGCACCTTATTAGAGGGGTCGAACACTGAAGCTTTCTTT. It is translated as CASTLLEGSNTEAFF.

This chain uses TRBV7-9 with TRBJ2-1, with TRBD1 matching 10 bases. CDR1 and CDR2 from the germline V gene are SEHNR and FQNEAQ (reference sequence). This CDR3 has 15 residues. J was trimmed by 7 bases and V by 5 bases; bases with no gene match: 8. The CDR3 nucleotides read TGTGCCAGCAGCGCCGGACAGGGGGGGATAAATGAGCAGTTCTTC. The encoded protein is CASSAGQGGINEQFF.

The rearrangement joins TRBV5-4 to TRBJ2-2; D possibly corresponds to TRBD1 (5 bases). The V end lost 3 bases, the J end lost 7 bases, and 16 bases lay between the germline ends. There are 15 residues in the CDR3. Germline values: CDR1 SGHNT, CDR2 YYREEE (reference sequence). The CDR3, as DNA: TGTGCCAGCAGCTATAAGGGGTCCATGAGCGGGGAGCTGTTTTTT. Residues: CASSYKGSMSGELFF.

The rearrangement uses TRBV6-5 and TRBJ1-4; 7 positions match TRBD1. Germline V CDR1 and CDR2: MNHEY, SVGAGI. The CDR3 loop spans 14 amino acids. Losses at the gene ends were 6 bases for V and 6 bases for J; bases not matched to a gene: 7. CDR3 sequence (DNA): TGTGCCAGCAGCCGGGACAGCCCACATGAAAAACTGTTTTTT. It specifies CASSRDSPHEKLFF.

V and J are TRBV4-1 and TRBJ2-7; D may match TRBD1 or TRBD2 (5 bases each). Trimming left V 2 bases short and J 5 bases short, with 22 bases between. The CDR3 contains 17 residues. Germline V gene data show CDR1 as MGHRA and CDR2 as YSYEKL. The CDR3 loop reads CASSQPGRRPTVDEQYF. In nucleotides, the CDR3 is TGCGCCAGCAGCCAACCGGGACGGCGCCCCACCGTAGACGAGCAGTACTTC.

As regards this clone: Distinct nucleotide sequences in the sample also encode this CDR3. This chain uses TRBV5-1 with TRBJ2-1, with D possibly matching TRBD2 (5 bases). Germline V gene lookup returns CDR1 SGHRS and CDR2 YFSETQ. The V end was cut by 0 bases, the J end by 7 bases, with 8 bases between. There are 13 residues in the CDR3. CDR3 DNA: TGCGCCAGCAGCTTGGCCCCGGGGAATGAGCAGTTCTTC. Translated, it gives CASSLAPGNEQFF. Full variable domain (rest looked up from reference TRBV5-1 and TRBJ2-1): KAGVTQTPRYLIKTRGQQVTLSCSPISGHRSVSWYQQTPGQGLQFLFEYFSETQRNKGNFPGRFSGRQFSNSRSEMNVSTLELGDSALYLCASSLAPGNEQFFGPGTRLTVL.

The CDR3 region is CASSIELSVPYEQYF. Written as DNA, the CDR3 is TGTGCCAGTAGTATAGAGCTCAGCGTGCCCTACGAGCAGTACTTC. V is TRBV19 and J is TRBJ2-7; D not resolved. The CDR3 consists of 15 residues. V shed 0 bases and J shed 2 bases, with 11 bases lying between them. CDR1 is LNHDA, CDR2 SQIVND, per germline (reference sequence).

The chain employs TRBV25-1 and TRBJ2-7; 7 bases align to TRBD2. This CDR3 has 15 residues. Germline V gives CDR1 MGHDK, CDR2 SYGVNS. V shed 4 bases, J shed 8 bases, and the junction held 14 bases outside the gene matches. The CDR3 reads CASSGTSAPIVQQYF. The CDR3 DNA reads TGTGCCAGCAGTGGAACTAGCGCTCCAATCGTCCAGCAGTACTTC.

The rearrangement links TRBV4-2 to TRBJ1-6; D may be TRBD1 (5 bases). The CDR3 length is 13 residues. V lost 10 bases and J lost 7, with 14 bases in between. Germline V CDR1 and CDR2: LGHNA, YNFKEQ. The CDR3 region has the DNA TGTGCCACCAGATCGGGGCTGAATTCACCCCTCCACTTT. Translation: CATRSGLNSPLHF.

The gene calls are TRBV5-4 and TRBJ2-1, with D possibly TRBD2 on 6 matching bases. V lost 1 base to trimming and J lost 0 bases, with 11 bases between them. The CDR3 contains 16 residues. The germline V gene has CDR1 SGHNT and CDR2 YYREEE (reference sequence). In DNA, the CDR3 is TGTGCCAGCAGCTTGCGTAGCGGAAGCTCCTACAATGAGCAGTTCTTC. It is translated as CASSLRSGSSYNEQFF. The whole variable domain, remainder taken from reference TRBV5-4 and TRBJ2-1, is ETGVTQSPTHLIKTRGQQVTLRCSSQSGHNTVSWYQQALGQGPQFIFQYYREEENGRGNFPPRFSGLQFPNYSSELNVNALELDDSALYLCASSLRSGSSYNEQFFGPGTRLTVL.

The chain has TRBV29-1 and TRBJ1-2; D gene uncertain. This CDR3 contains 13 residues. Germline values: CDR1 SQVTM, CDR2 ANQGSEA. Trimming stripped 1 base from V and 6 bases from J, with 12 bases between. The CDR3 region has the DNA TGCAGCGTTGAAGTCCTCAGGACGGATGGCTACACCTTC. Its protein product is CSVEVLRTDGYTF.

Turning to this clone: Within the sample, other DNA sequences also encode this same CDR3. The rearrangement joins TRBV7-2 to TRBJ2-3; D remains unclear. This CDR3 has 14 residues. Germline V CDR1 and CDR2: SGHTA, FQGNSA. With 3 bases removed from V and 0 bases from J, the gap between germline ends came to 7 bases. DNA for the CDR3: TGTGCCAGCAGCTTGTCGACCAGCACAGATACGCAGTATTTT. This sequence encodes CASSLSTSTDTQYF.

The V gene is TRBV10-3, the J gene TRBJ1-6; tentatively, D is TRBD1 (5 bases). Germline CDR1 ENHRY, CDR2 SYGVKD. Trimming stripped 0 bases from V and 0 bases from J, with 12 bases between. The CDR3 contains 18 residues. For the CDR3, the DNA is TGTGCCATCAGTGAGTCCCCGACAGCGAGCTCCTATAATTCACCCCTCCACTTT. Translated: CAISESPTASSYNSPLHF.

This clone was seen a single time. The chain joins TRBV7-9 to TRBJ2-3; 8 nucleotides line up with TRBD1. Looked up from germline, CDR1 is SEHNR and CDR2 is FQNEAQ (reference sequence). The V and J ends lost 5 bases and 5 bases, in that order; junction bases with no gene match: 6. The CDR3 extends over 14 amino acids. DNA for the CDR3: TGTGCCAGCAGCCCGGGACAGGCGGGAGATACGCAGTATTTT. Its protein product is CASSPGQAGDTQYF.